Described below is a single T cell receptor (beta chain) sequence and its context. Its antigen target is currently unknown. No base-level quality is on record; no much larger clone is a single base apart. The CDR3 regions of human TCRbeta chains were analyzed by immunosequencing. As for the authors' bioinformatics: Repertoire TCRs were matched against a reference library of SARS-CoV-2-specific TCRs generated with the MIRA antigen-specificity platform. Breadth was defined as the fraction of unique TCRs that were SARS-CoV-2-associated, and depth was defined as the fraction of total T cells that were SARS-CoV-2-associated. Each spike-specific TCR was assigned to its reactive spike region and to a CD4 or CD8 class using the MIRA data. Log10-transformed breadth and depth values were compared by one-way ANOVA with Sidak's multiple comparisons tests. Not all clones reach the TCRdb copy of this immuneACCESS table, which keeps in-frame sequences only. Checked studies attribute under half of the gap to unresolved V genes and leave the rest unexplained. V and J calls and clone size follow that table, whereas D and trimming were derived from the DNA. For this sample there are around 94,000 clones; 70% to 90% appear just once. The ten most abundant clones make up 15% to 20% of the sample.

V trim: 4 bases; J trim: 0 bases; unmatched bases: 10. The CDR3 spans 17 residues, from the cysteine through the phenylalanine. Only the CDR3 DNA is retained, 51 bases long and in frame from the first base. The CDR1 and CDR2 encoded by the germline V gene are SGHRS and YFSETQ. The data were obtained in a study of T cell responses to AZD1222 COVID-19 vaccine (dated by TCRdb to the early 2020s). A note on the overall study: Because spike-specific TCR depth and breadth did not differ between the two schedules, AZD1222 recipients who got a second dose at roughly 4 weeks were pooled with those who got a second dose at roughly 12 weeks. Trial participants were enrolled by age into 18-55, 56-69 and 70-plus year subgroups, with roughly 150, 30 and 60 TCR-sequenced participants respectively. A total of 233 trial participants underwent TCR sequencing, of whom some 210 received two doses of AZD1222 and about 26 received two doses of the MenACWY control vaccine.

The investigation overall reported the following: After two AZD1222 doses, both the breadth and the depth of spike-specific TCRs were significantly higher than at day 0 and than in MenACWY recipients. Because no day 14 peak-response samples were available, the repertoires could be characterized only after the peak T cell response. Reportedly, almost half of the unique spike-specific TCRs recognized epitopes lying outside the regions that are mutated in the B.1.351 and B.1.1.7 variants. In the small 56-69-year group, the increase in depth fell short of significance, most likely because of low power. CD4 TCRs associated with the vaccine covered the entire spike protein, and the dominant responses were in regions 160-218 and 743-854. Conclusions about previously exposed vaccinees are limited because only five to seven AZD1222 recipients were SARS-CoV-2 seropositive at baseline. Most participants were white British and females outnumbered males, and the authors suggested that clonal diversity may have been underestimated.

The sample's time point, from its label and the paper: baseline before first vaccination. Vaccinee samples were obtained from the UK trials COV001 and COV002, which included a single-blind randomized controlled phase 2/3 trial of AZD1222 (ChAdOx1 nCoV-19) in healthy adults. Trial participant PBMC samples were collected at day 0 and day 28 after the second dose for TCRbeta chain sequencing. The chain is encoded by TRBV5-1 joined to TRBJ1-2; 9 bases in between match TRBD1. The sequence came from an adult in good health. Sequencing used peripheral blood, obtained on day 0 of AZD1222 vaccination. The CDR3 loop reads CASSLPGTGTTNYGYTF. The bases read TGCGCCAGCAGCCTGCCCGGGACAGGGACTACTAACTATGGCTACACCTTC.